These 31 T cell receptor beta chains came from one sample sequenced in a study of OX40 agonist ivuxolimab in advanced cancers. Repertoires were generated with immunoSEQ multiplex PCR, while TCRdb's copy carries only in-frame clones and drops some. The sample yields more than 65,000 clones, 75% to 90% seen once. Sequencing used CD4+ or CD8+ T cells sorted from blood, obtained in a trial of the OX40 agonist ivuxolimab. The receptors come from an adult with an advanced solid tumor such as melanoma, head and neck, liver or kidney cancer.

The rearrangement links TRBV19 to TRBJ1-5, with TRBD1 matching over 7 bases. Trimming cost V 10 bases and J 0 bases; bases outside gene matches: 15. There are 17 residues in the CDR3. From germline, CDR1 is LNHDA and CDR2 SQIVND (reference sequence). CDR3 nucleotide sequence: TGTGCCACGAAGGGGTATCGGCAGGGGGATAGCAATCAGCCCCAGCATTTT. This gives the protein CATKGYRQGDSNQPQHF.

The chain links TRBV14 to TRBJ2-2, with unresolved D. Germline values: CDR1 SGHDN, CDR2 FVKESK. This CDR3 region has 13 residues. V shed 1 base and J shed 4 bases, with 4 bases lying between them. Written as DNA, the CDR3 is TGTGCCAGCAGCCAAGTTAGCACCGGGGAGCTGTTTTTT. Its translation is CASSQVSTGELFF.

Concerning this clone: One end of the junction is discordant with germline, which a read error may explain. DNA for the CDR3: TGCCCCACCGGGGAGCTGTTTTTT. It is translated as CPTGELFF. The rearrangement links TRBV9 to TRBJ2-2; D remains unclear. Germline V CDR1 and CDR2: SGDLS, YYNGEE. The CDR3 has 8 amino acids.

This chain uses TRBV27 with TRBJ2-7; D is uncertain. The CDR3 sequence is 14 residues long. V was cut by 0 bases and J by 4 bases, with 10 bases left in between. Germline assignment: CDR1 MNHEY and CDR2 SMNVEV (reference sequence). In DNA form, the CDR3 reads TGTGCCAGCAGTTTATCGTTGGCCAATTACGAGCAGTACTTC. This sequence encodes CASSLSLANYEQYF.

V is TRBV2 and J is TRBJ1-5; possible D gene TRBD1, 5 bases. CDR3 length: 13 amino acids. V lost 7 bases to trimming and J lost 1 base, with 8 bases between them. CDR1 is SNHLY, CDR2 FYNNEI, per germline. The CDR3 bases are TGTGCCAGCAATCGGGACAGCAATCAGCCCCAGCATTTT. This sequence encodes CASNRDSNQPQHF.

This clone was recorded once. The J gene is TRBJ2-3, the V gene TRBV6-1; 9 nucleotides align to TRBD1. Germline V gene sequence: CDR1 MNHNS, CDR2 SASEGT. The CDR3 loop spans 14 amino acids. Losses at the gene ends were 7 bases for V and 6 bases for J; bases not matched to a gene: 8. DNA of the CDR3: TGTGCCAGCAACTCAGGACAGGGGAAGGATACGCAGTATTTT. This codes for CASNSGQGKDTQYF.

This chain joins TRBV7-2 and TRBJ2-4, with D perhaps assigned TRBD1 or TRBD2 (7 bases each). The CDR3 covers 14 residues. V was trimmed by 8 bases and J by 7 bases, leaving 18 bases between them. Germline CDR1 and CDR2: SGHTA and FQGNSA. The CDR3 DNA sequence: TGTGCCAGCCACGCGGGCCAGGGGGGGAACATTCAGTACTTC. Translation gives CASHAGQGGNIQYF.

This rearrangement joins TRBV30 to TRBJ1-2, with D perhaps matching TRBD1 (5 bases). The CDR3 sequence is 14 residues long. Germline V gene sequence: CDR1 GTSNPN, CDR2 SVGIG (reference sequence). With 1 base removed from V and 8 bases from J, the gap between germline ends came to 17 bases. This CDR3 is CAWSAGGASGGYTF. The DNA of the CDR3 is TGTGCCTGGAGTGCGGGTGGGGCCAGCGGCGGCTACACCTTC.

The chain is built from TRBV7-9 and TRBJ2-2, with a tentative D call TRBD2 (5 bases). Per germline, CDR1 SEHNR and CDR2 FQNEAQ (reference sequence). This CDR3 has 14 residues. Trimming stripped 3 bases from V and 6 bases from J, with 11 bases between. Here the CDR3 reads CASSFNSDAGELFF. DNA of the CDR3: TGTGCCAGCAGCTTCAATAGCGACGCCGGGGAGCTGTTTTTT.

The rearrangement uses TRBV10-3 and TRBJ1-2, with TRBD1 matching 8 bases. The CDR3 sequence is 13 residues long. V trimming: 6 bases; J trimming: 8 bases; junction bases outside the gene matches: 8. CDR1 and CDR2 (germline): ENHRY, SYGVKD. DNA for the CDR3: TGTGCCATCAGGCAACCGGGACAGGAAGGCTACACCTTC. Translating gives CAIRQPGQEGYTF.

This clone was observed a few times. The rearrangement links TRBV9 to TRBJ2-7, with 7 positions matching TRBD1. Germline V lookup: CDR1 SGDLS, CDR2 YYNGEE. J was trimmed by 3 bases and V by 4 bases; bases with no gene match: 10. The CDR3 runs to 15 residues. In DNA form, the CDR3 reads TGTGCCAGCAGCTCCCTAGGGCAGGGGGACTACGAGCAGTACTTC. Amino acids: CASSSLGQGDYEQYF.

This clone has a handful of counts. V gene TRBV19 combines with J gene TRBJ2-2; 11 nucleotides agree with TRBD2. This CDR3 is 15 amino acids long. V dropped 3 bases and J dropped 5; count of bases not matched to a gene: 2. The germline gives CDR1 LNHDA, CDR2 SQIVND (reference sequence). The CDR3 region is CASSMGLAATGELFF. The CDR3 DNA reads TGTGCCAGTAGTATGGGACTAGCGGCAACCGGGGAGCTGTTTTTT.

V usage is TRBV18 and J usage is TRBJ1-3, with D uncertain. Germline CDR1 is KGHSH and CDR2 is LQKENI. V was clipped by 0 bases and J by 2 bases, with 11 bases between them. CDR3 length equals 16 residues. The CDR3 here is CASSPPQAGPGNTIYF. The DNA for the CDR3 is TGTGCCAGCTCACCACCTCAGGCAGGCCCTGGAAACACCATATATTTT.

J is TRBJ2-7 and V is TRBV5-4, with D possibly TRBD2 on 6 matching bases. The germline gives CDR1 SGHNT, CDR2 YYREEE (reference sequence). The CDR3 has 13 residues. V dropped 9 bases and J dropped 3 bases, with 16 bases sitting between them. The CDR3 sequence: CATQGPGVYEQYF. CDR3 nucleotide sequence: TGTGCCACGCAAGGGCCGGGAGTCTACGAGCAGTACTTC. The full variable domain, its missing parts supplied by reference TRBV5-4 and TRBJ2-7, is ETGVTQSPTHLIKTRGQQVTLRCSSQSGHNTVSWYQQALGQGPQFIFQYYREEENGRGNFPPRFSGLQFPNYSSELNVNALELDDSALYLCATQGPGVYEQYFGPGTRLTVT.

The V call is TRBV11-2, the J call TRBJ2-7; D perhaps matches TRBD2 (6 bases). Germline loops: CDR1 SGHAT, CDR2 FQNNGV. The CDR3 is 15 amino acids. V gave up 5 bases and J gave up 5 bases, with 19 bases separating them. In nucleotides, the CDR3 is TGTGCCAGCAGCCCCATTTACGGGGGTCGGGACGAGCAGTACTTC. Translated, it gives CASSPIYGGRDEQYF.

V usage is TRBV30 and J usage is TRBJ1-6; 8 bases line up with TRBD1. CDR3 size: 14 residues. Losses at the gene ends were 1 base for V and 6 bases for J; bases not matched to a gene: 2. The germline CDR1 and CDR2 sequences are GTSNPN and SVGIG (reference sequence). The CDR3 DNA is TGTGCCTGGAGTGGGGGGACAGGTAATTCACCCCTCCACTTT. Encoded protein: CAWSGGTGNSPLHF.

This chain uses TRBV6-5 with TRBJ1-5; D perhaps matches TRBD1 (5 bases). The V gene's germline CDR1 is MNHEY and CDR2 SVGAGI. CDR3 length: 13 residues. V lost 8 bases and J 1 base, leaving 9 bases between the germline ends. This CDR3 reads CASGGVSNQPQHF. The CDR3 DNA is TGTGCCAGCGGGGGAGTCAGCAATCAGCCCCAGCATTTT.

The table lists this clone with a count of one. The rearrangement uses TRBV27 and TRBJ1-1; 8 bases line up with TRBD1. Germline lookup yields CDR1 MNHEY and CDR2 SMNVEV (reference sequence). The J segment lost 1 base and the V segment lost 3 bases, leaving 4 bases of the junction unmatched. This CDR3 has 15 residues. CDR3 nucleotides: TGTGCCAGCAGTTTGACAGGGGAAGGGAACACTGAAGCTTTCTTT. It translates to CASSLTGEGNTEAFF.

The rearrangement uses TRBV19 and TRBJ2-5; D might be TRBD2 (6 bases). The CDR3 is 14 amino acids. With 5 bases removed from V and 9 bases from J, the gap between germline ends came to 19 bases. The germline gives CDR1 LNHDA, CDR2 SQIVND (reference sequence). CDR3 DNA sequence: TGTGCCAGTAGTCCCTCGGTCGGGAGTACGGCCCAGTACTTC. It translates to CASSPSVGSTAQYF.

With respect to this clone: This same CDR3 is encoded by further DNA sequences in the sample. The chain couples TRBV5-6 to TRBJ2-7; D is undetermined. This CDR3 comprises 15 residues. V lost 0 bases and J lost 1, with 11 bases in between. The germline V gene encodes CDR1 SGHDT and CDR2 YYEEEE. CDR3 residues: CASSLGGRQSYEQYF. CDR3 coding DNA: TGTGCCAGCAGCTTGGGTGGGCGACAATCCTACGAGCAGTACTTC.

The gene calls are TRBV19 and TRBJ1-5; no reliable D call. Trimming shortened V by 8 bases and J by 4 bases, and 12 bases separated the two germline ends. Germline CDR1 and CDR2: LNHDA and SQIVND (reference sequence). The CDR3 totals 13 residues. The CDR3, as DNA: TGTGCCAGTGAGCCGGGTGGTAATCAGCCCCAGCATTTT. Translation: CASEPGGNQPQHF.

This clone appeared a single time. The chain uses TRBV10-3 and TRBJ1-5, with no clear D. Germline V gene lookup returns CDR1 ENHRY and CDR2 SYGVKD. CDR3 length equals 16 residues. Trimming stripped 3 bases from V and 3 bases from J, with 15 bases between. The DNA of the CDR3 is TGTGCCATCAGTGATACGAAACTACTTTACAATCAGCCCCAGCATTTT. This encodes CAISDTKLLYNQPQHF.

The chain links TRBV5-1 to TRBJ2-2, with 7 bases fitting TRBD1. The CDR3 is 16 amino acids. Germline V gene data show CDR1 as SGHRS and CDR2 as YFSETQ. Germline trimming cut 4 bases from V and 4 bases from J; bases unmatched to any gene: 10. The CDR3 coding sequence is TGCGCCAGCAGCCGGGACCTGGACAGGTCCACCGGGGAGCTGTTTTTT. As protein: CASSRDLDRSTGELFF.

The CDR3 sequence: CASSPGTGGSYEQYF. Here the CDR3 DNA reads TGTGCCAGCAGCCCCGGGACAGGGGGCAGCTACGAGCAGTACTTC. This rearrangement joins TRBV28 to TRBJ2-7, with 12 nucleotides matching TRBD1. V gave up 6 bases and J gave up 3 bases; unmatched junction bases: 6. The CDR3 loop spans 15 amino acids. The germline V gene encodes CDR1 MDHEN and CDR2 SYDVKM.

V is TRBV18 and J is TRBJ1-1; TRBD1 aligns across 7 bases. The junction had 4 bases not matched to a gene; V was cut back by 6 bases and J by 3 bases. The length of the CDR3 is 13 residues. Germline V gene lookup returns CDR1 KGHSH and CDR2 LQKENI. CDR3 residues: CASSRGRDTEAFF. Written as DNA, the CDR3 is TGTGCCAGCTCTAGGGGGCGGGACACTGAAGCTTTCTTT.

The genes are TRBV7-7 and TRBJ1-1; D remains ambiguous. Germline V gene data show CDR1 as SSHAT and CDR2 as FNYEAQ (reference sequence). Trimming removed 5 bases from V and 0 bases from J, with 7 bases in between. This CDR3 comprises 13 residues. The DNA for the CDR3 is TGTGCCAGCAGCCGCGAGCTGAACACTGAAGCTTTCTTT. This encodes CASSRELNTEAFF.

The chain employs TRBV6-5 and TRBJ2-7, with D perhaps assigned TRBD1 or TRBD2 (5 bases each). Germline V lookup: CDR1 MNHEY, CDR2 SVGAGI. The CDR3 sequence is 15 residues long. V lost 8 bases, J lost 0 bases, and 17 bases lay in between. The CDR3 loop is CASYIVRGSSYEQYF. DNA for the CDR3: TGTGCCAGCTATATTGTCCGGGGCAGCTCCTACGAGCAGTACTTC.

CDR3 protein: CASRWAGSYEQYF. CDR3 sequence (DNA): TGTGCCAGTCGGTGGGCAGGCTCCTACGAGCAGTACTTC. The V call is TRBV19, the J call TRBJ2-7; D is ambiguous. The CDR3 sequence is 13 residues long. The germline V gene encodes CDR1 LNHDA and CDR2 SQIVND (reference sequence). Trimming took off 8 bases at V and 0 bases at J, with 11 bases between the two ends.

This clone was found a few times. This chain joins TRBV29-1 and TRBJ1-1; tentatively, D is TRBD1 (6 bases). The V gene's germline CDR1 is SQVTM and CDR2 ANQGSEA. V was shortened by 6 bases and J by 3 bases, with 14 bases between the two germline ends. The CDR3 covers 13 residues. The CDR3 reads CSVTKTGHTEAFF. Here the CDR3 DNA reads TGCAGCGTCACAAAAACAGGGCACACTGAAGCTTTCTTT.

This clone appeared a single time. The gene calls are TRBV19 and TRBJ1-1; possible D gene TRBD1, 6 bases. From germline, CDR1 is LNHDA and CDR2 SQIVND (reference sequence). This CDR3 contains 16 residues. V was cut by 6 bases and J by 8 bases, with 25 bases left in between. CDR3 protein: CASSPLTTGRQPEAFF. For the CDR3, the DNA is TGTGCCAGTAGCCCTTTGACCACAGGGCGTCAACCCGAAGCTTTCTTT.

The genes are TRBV6-1 and TRBJ2-7, with D unclear. CDR1 is MNHNS and CDR2 is SASEGT in the germline V gene. The CDR3 is 15 amino acids. V was clipped by 4 bases and J by 6 bases, with 19 bases between them. The DNA of the CDR3 is TGTGCCAGCAGTGGCGGTGGGCTTTCTGGTGGCGAGCAGTACTTC. This sequence encodes CASSGGGLSGGEQYF.